The 29 T cell receptor beta chains below all came from one sample that was sequenced in a study of cytomegalovirus exposure and HLA in healthy donors. Vbeta (60) and Jbeta (13) primers were used in the PCR. The method was immunoSEQ multiplex PCR; TCRdb's version includes in-frame clones alone and lacks a portion of them. The sample records about 120,000 clones, more than 75% being singletons. The sequencing input was PBMCs. The receptors come from a woman in her thirties or forties in good health and CMV-seropositive.

This chain connects TRBV6-1 to TRBJ2-5; TRBD1 matches 12 bases. The CDR3 is 15 amino acids. The V gene end was trimmed by 8 bases and the J gene end by 5 bases; junction bases not matched to a gene: 9. The germline gives CDR1 MNHNS, CDR2 SASEGT. CDR3 nucleotides: TGTGCCAGCTCGACGGGACAGGGGGCTGTGGAGACCCAGTACTTC. Translating gives CASSTGQGAVETQYF.

V gene TRBV6-1 combines with J gene TRBJ1-6, with 8 nucleotides matching TRBD1. J gave up 9 bases and V 6 bases, and 7 bases lay outside the gene matches. Per germline, CDR1 MNHNS and CDR2 SASEGT. The CDR3 runs to 14 residues. The CDR3 is CASRGPTGVSPLHF. CDR3 in DNA: TGTGCCAGCAGAGGTCCGACAGGGGTTTCACCCCTCCACTTT.

The rearrangement links TRBV20-1 to TRBJ1-2, with 7 bases identical to TRBD1. The CDR3 totals 11 residues. The ends lost 3 bases at V and 8 bases at J; junction bases unmatched: 3. The germline CDR1 and CDR2 sequences are DFQATT and SNEGSKA (reference sequence). The chain's CDR3 is CSARTGRGYTF. CDR3 nucleotide sequence: TGCAGTGCTAGGACAGGGAGGGGCTACACCTTC.

CDR3 DNA sequence: TGTGCCAGCAGCTTAGTCCAAGGGGGCTACAATGAGCAGTTCTTC. Encoded protein: CASSLVQGGYNEQFF. The chain links TRBV7-2 to TRBJ2-1; D is perhaps TRBD1 (6 bases). V was shortened by 1 base and J by 3 bases, with 10 bases between the two germline ends. The CDR3 covers 15 residues. The germline gives CDR1 SGHTA, CDR2 FQGNSA. Full variable domain (remainder filled in from reference TRBV7-2 and TRBJ2-1): GAGVSQSPSNKVTEKGKDVELRCDPISGHTALYWYRQSLGQGLEFLIYFQGNSAPDKSGLPSDRFSAERTGGSVSTLTIQRTQQEDSAVYLCASSLVQGGYNEQFFGPGTRLTVL.

This rearrangement joins TRBV6-6 to TRBJ1-3, with unresolved D. The CDR3 is made up of 15 amino acids. With 4 bases removed from V and 2 bases from J, the gap between germline ends came to 12 bases. Germline-derived CDR1 and CDR2 are MNHNY and SVGAGI (reference sequence). CDR3 amino acids: CASSSRSGTGNTIYF. Here the CDR3 DNA reads TGTGCCAGCAGTTCGAGGTCTGGTACTGGAAACACCATATATTTT.

The sample holds a few counts of this clone. V and J are TRBV7-2 and TRBJ2-1, with D possibly TRBD1 on 5 matching bases. CDR1 and CDR2 (germline): SGHTA, FQGNSA. The CDR3 extends over 15 amino acids. Between the trimmed V and J ends, which lost 4 bases and 0 bases, there was a span of 10 bases. The CDR3 DNA reads TGTGCCAGCAGCTCGGACACCTTCTCCTACAATGAGCAGTTCTTC. Translating it yields CASSSDTFSYNEQFF.

This clone was picked up a small number of times. The chain couples TRBV2 to TRBJ2-7; 11 positions match TRBD1. The V and J ends lost 8 bases and 7 bases, in that order; junction bases with no gene match: 7. Germline CDR1 and CDR2: SNHLY and FYNNEI. CDR3 length equals 13 residues. CDR3 nucleotides: TGTGCCAGCGGGGGACAGGGGGGTGGGGAGCAGTACTTC. It yields the protein CASGGQGGGEQYF.

This chain links TRBV7-9 with TRBJ1-1; tentative D call: TRBD1 (6 bases). CDR1 SEHNR and CDR2 FQNEAQ come from the germline V gene (reference sequence). The CDR3 totals 15 residues. V was clipped by 5 bases and J by 5 bases, with 18 bases between them. As DNA, the CDR3 is TGTGCCAGCAGCCTTACAGGGTCTATTTCGACTGAAGCTTTCTTT. Translation: CASSLTGSISTEAFF.

CDR3 loop: CASTLYSNQPQHF. The CDR3 nucleotides read TGTGCCAGTACACTTTATAGCAATCAGCCCCAGCATTTT. The genes are TRBV19 and TRBJ1-5; D unresolved. This CDR3 spans 13 amino acids. Germline assignment: CDR1 LNHDA and CDR2 SQIVND (reference sequence). The germline V and J ends were trimmed by 7 bases and 0 bases, with 7 bases remaining between them.

V usage is TRBV6-4 and J usage is TRBJ1-5; possible D gene TRBD1, 5 bases. Trimming took 6 bases from V and 6 from J, leaving 9 bases between them. Germline CDR1 MRHNA, CDR2 SNTAGT. The CDR3 totals 12 residues. The CDR3 DNA reads TGTGCCAGCAGGGGGGGTTTTCAGCCCCAGCATTTT. It encodes CASRGGFQPQHF.

The genes are TRBV27 and TRBJ2-7, with a tentative D call TRBD2 (5 bases). Germline V gives CDR1 MNHEY, CDR2 SMNVEV (reference sequence). The CDR3 consists of 15 residues. V gave up 3 bases and J gave up 0 bases, with 12 bases separating them. The CDR3 bases are TGTGCCAGCAGTTTGAGCGGAGTCAGCTCCTACGAGCAGTACTTC. Amino acids: CASSLSGVSSYEQYF.

Only a few counts were recorded for this clone. The chain joins TRBV5-1 to TRBJ1-4, with D perhaps matching TRBD1 (6 bases). Trimming left V 0 bases short and J 5 bases short, with 11 bases between. Germline CDR1 SGHRS, CDR2 YFSETQ. The CDR3 loop spans 15 amino acids. Here the CDR3 reads CASSLGGTPNEKLFF. The CDR3 DNA reads as TGCGCCAGCAGCTTGGGGGGGACACCGAATGAAAAACTGTTTTTT.

This chain joins TRBV4-1 and TRBJ2-3, with D possibly matching TRBD2 (5 bases). Trimming stripped 1 base from V and 1 base from J, with 12 bases between. The V gene's germline CDR1 is MGHRA and CDR2 YSYEKL. The length of the CDR3 is 16 residues. CDR3 nucleotides: TGCGCCAGCAGCCAAGGAGGTAGTAGCGGCACAGATACGCAGTATTTT. The encoded protein is CASSQGGSSGTDTQYF.

The V gene is TRBV7-8, the J gene TRBJ2-6; TRBD2 is a possible D gene (5 bases). Trimming pared 8 bases from V and 1 base from J, leaving 9 bases between. The V gene's germline CDR1 is SGHVS and CDR2 FQNEAQ. This CDR3 has 14 amino acids. The CDR3 DNA follows: TGTGCCAGCGGCGAGGGTTCTGGGGCCAACGTCCTGACTTTC. This codes for CASGEGSGANVLTF. Based on the CDR3 plus reference TRBV7-8 and TRBJ2-6, the full variable domain is GAGVSQSPRYKVAKRGQDVALRCDPISGHVSLFWYQQALGQGPEFLTYFQNEAQLDKSGLPSDRFFAERPEGSVSTLKIQRTQQEDSAVYLCASGEGSGANVLTFGAGSRLTVL.

This rearrangement joins TRBV27 to TRBJ1-1; TRBD1 might be the D (5 bases). The CDR3 has 16 amino acids. With 7 bases removed from V and 1 base from J, the gap between germline ends came to 19 bases. CDR1 is MNHEY and CDR2 is SMNVEV in the germline V gene (reference sequence). Written as DNA, the CDR3 is TGTGCCAGCAATGTCCAAAAGGGGCGGGAGAACACTGAAGCTTTCTTT. Translation gives CASNVQKGRENTEAFF.

The chain combines TRBV6-1 with TRBJ2-5; TRBD2 aligns across 16 bases. The CDR3 loop spans 20 amino acids. V lost 3 bases and J lost 3; bases outside the gene matches: 13. Per germline, CDR1 MNHNS and CDR2 SASEGT. This chain's CDR3 is CASSDASPGLAGGPEETQYF. The CDR3 bases are TGTGCCAGCAGTGACGCCTCACCGGGACTAGCGGGGGGGCCGGAAGAGACCCAGTACTTC.

The chain uses TRBV5-1 and TRBJ2-7, with D tentatively TRBD2 (5 bases). The germline gives CDR1 SGHRS, CDR2 YFSETQ. Trimming cost V 0 bases and J 3 bases, with 16 bases left between them. This CDR3 contains 16 residues. CDR3: CASSLGAGTRDYEQYF. The CDR3 DNA reads TGCGCCAGCAGCTTGGGGGCAGGCACCCGGGACTACGAGCAGTACTTC.

The chain carries TRBV28 and TRBJ1-5; D uncertain. The germline V and J ends were trimmed by 3 bases and 3 bases, with 21 bases remaining between them. The CDR3 is 18 residues long. Looked up from germline, CDR1 is MDHEN and CDR2 is SYDVKM. The CDR3 DNA sequence: TGTGCCAGCAGTTTTAAGGGCCGACGAGGGCTAGTCAATCAGCCCCAGCATTTT. It translates to CASSFKGRRGLVNQPQHF.

V is TRBV29-1 and J is TRBJ2-5, with 11 bases fitting TRBD1. The CDR3 consists of 15 residues. V was clipped by 0 bases and J by 5 bases; unmatched bases: 5. Germline V gene lookup returns CDR1 SQVTM and CDR2 ANQGSEA. The CDR3 DNA is TGCAGCGTTGAAGAGGGTGGGACAGGGGGGGAGACCCAGTACTTC. Encoded protein: CSVEEGGTGGETQYF.

The CDR3 DNA reads TGTGCCAGCAAGGAGAGGGAGTATGGCTACACCTTC. As protein: CASKEREYGYTF. The chain has TRBV6-1 and TRBJ1-2; D is ambiguous. This CDR3 has 12 residues. Looked up from germline, CDR1 is MNHNS and CDR2 is SASEGT. Trimming took off 7 bases at V and 5 bases at J, with 11 bases between the two ends.

The rearrangement joins TRBV9 to TRBJ2-3, with 10 bases that match TRBD2. CDR3 length: 18 residues. From germline, CDR1 is SGDLS and CDR2 YYNGEE. The ends lost 0 bases at V and 0 bases at J; junction bases unmatched: 7. The CDR3 is CASSVELAGIRSTDTQYF. The CDR3 bases are TGTGCCAGCAGCGTAGAACTAGCGGGGATACGAAGCACAGATACGCAGTATTTT.

The J gene is TRBJ1-2, the V gene TRBV6-1; D may be TRBD1 (5 bases). The CDR3 has 14 residues. Germline CDR1 MNHNS, CDR2 SASEGT. V was cut by 0 bases and J by 4 bases, with 9 bases left in between. The CDR3 loop is CASSEAKTAYGYTF. Here the CDR3 DNA reads TGTGCCAGCAGTGAAGCGAAGACAGCCTATGGCTACACCTTC.

This chain uses TRBV2 with TRBJ1-5, with D uncertain. V lost 3 bases and J lost 4, with 10 bases in between. This CDR3 has 14 amino acids. The germline V gene encodes CDR1 SNHLY and CDR2 FYNNEI. The CDR3: CASSDLGGNQPQHF. The CDR3 DNA is TGTGCCAGCAGTGATTTGGGAGGAAATCAGCCCCAGCATTTT.

The chain is built from TRBV6-1 and TRBJ2-5; D gene ambiguous. The CDR3 is made up of 12 amino acids. In germline, CDR1 is MNHNS, CDR2 SASEGT. Trimming took off 8 bases at V and 2 bases at J, with 9 bases between the two ends. CDR3 DNA: TGTGCCAGCGCCCTAACGCAAGAGACCCAGTACTTC. This gives the protein CASALTQETQYF.

This sequence joins TRBV19 and TRBJ2-2; D is possibly TRBD2 (6 bases). The germline V gene encodes CDR1 LNHDA and CDR2 SQIVND (reference sequence). The CDR3 runs to 14 residues. V was cut by 1 base and J by 6 bases, with 9 bases left in between. CDR3 sequence (DNA): TGTGCCAGTAGTATAGGGAGGGGTCCCGGGGAGCTGTTTTTT. The encoded protein is CASSIGRGPGELFF.

The chain joins TRBV5-1 to TRBJ2-1; perhaps TRBD1 as D (6 bases). The V gene lost 4 bases and the J gene lost 7 bases, with 9 bases spanning the gap. The CDR3 loop spans 12 amino acids. The germline CDR1 and CDR2 sequences are SGHRS and YFSETQ. CDR3 region: CASSTDRNEQFF. The CDR3 DNA reads TGCGCCAGCAGCACAGACAGGAATGAGCAGTTCTTC.

The gene calls are TRBV15 and TRBJ1-5; 8 bases agree with TRBD1. Germline V lookup: CDR1 LNHNV, CDR2 YYDKDF (reference sequence). The CDR3 contains 14 residues. V lost 4 bases and J lost 6; bases outside the gene matches: 5. The CDR3 is CATSTDRVAQPQHF. CDR3 nucleotides: TGTGCCACCAGCACGGACAGGGTGGCTCAGCCCCAGCATTTT.

V usage is TRBV19 and J usage is TRBJ1-5; perhaps TRBD1 as D (5 bases). V was trimmed by 9 bases and J by 0 bases, leaving 9 bases between them. The CDR3 runs 13 residues. Per the germline V gene, CDR1 is LNHDA and CDR2 is SQIVND (reference sequence). This CDR3 reads CASGTLSNQPQHF. CDR3 in DNA: TGTGCCAGCGGGACTCTTAGCAATCAGCCCCAGCATTTT.

The chain employs TRBV5-4 and TRBJ1-1; D remains unclear. Trimming took 3 bases from V and 1 from J, leaving 10 bases between them. Germline CDR1 is SGHNT and CDR2 is YYREEE (reference sequence). This CDR3 is built from 14 residues. The DNA of the CDR3 is TGTGCCAGCAGCTGGCTCCAGAAGAACACTGAAGCTTTCTTT. Translating it yields CASSWLQKNTEAFF.